The clone carrying this TCR beta chain came up once. Its antigen is as yet unknown. Germline CDR1 and CDR2: SGDLS and YYNGEE. Between the trimmed V and J ends, which lost 0 bases and 0 bases, there was a span of 6 bases. The CDR3 is 15 residues long. This record belongs to a study of shared clonotypes between healthy human individuals. Study-wide results and caveats: Clonotypes which were not shared had lower generation probabilities than clonotypes that all four donors shared.

Terminally differentiated effector memory CD45RA+ cells were excluded by CCR7 positive selection of CD45RO-negative cells. The healthy adult donors were HIV-negative and reported no recent acute infections or vaccinations. The assay was immunoSEQ multiplex PCR, and TCRdb's table has in-frame clones only and misses some. This repertoire shows about 2.1 million clones, 85% to 95% found once; its top ten account for about 1.5%. The chain carries TRBV9 and TRBJ1-4, with unresolved D. The specimen sequenced was naive CD8+ T cells from PBMCs. This receptor was obtained from a man between 18 and 35 years old in good health. Some clones in this sample may be carry-over from other donors' samples. The CDR3 DNA reads TGTGCCAGCAGCGTAGGAGTTACAACTAATGAAAAACTGTTTTTT. Residues: CASSVGVTTNEKLFF.